Below, one TCR beta chain is given with its context. This record belongs to a study of CD8+ T cells in alopecia areata. The treatment was: oral pan-JAK inhibitor, 5-10 mg twice daily. In each case, RNA was isolated and then reverse transcribed into cDNA as the sequencing template. Clones were sequenced by immunoSEQ multiplex PCR, and TCRdb holds only the in-frame ones, with some missing. The data contain 110,000 to 150,000 clones, 82% of them singletons. Looked up from germline, CDR1 is WSHSY and CDR2 is SAAADI. The CDR3 is 16 residues long. V lost 2 bases and J 0 bases, leaving 11 bases between the germline ends.

This sample comprised CD8+ T cells sorted from blood, obtained at week 4, from a patient treated with tofacitinib. The TCR originated in a human donor with alopecia areata. This chain joins TRBV10-2 and TRBJ1-3; no clear D gene. The CDR3 nucleotides read TGCGCCAGCAGTGAGCTTTTAAGCTTCTCTGGAAACACCATATATTTT. As protein: CASSELLSFSGNTIYF.